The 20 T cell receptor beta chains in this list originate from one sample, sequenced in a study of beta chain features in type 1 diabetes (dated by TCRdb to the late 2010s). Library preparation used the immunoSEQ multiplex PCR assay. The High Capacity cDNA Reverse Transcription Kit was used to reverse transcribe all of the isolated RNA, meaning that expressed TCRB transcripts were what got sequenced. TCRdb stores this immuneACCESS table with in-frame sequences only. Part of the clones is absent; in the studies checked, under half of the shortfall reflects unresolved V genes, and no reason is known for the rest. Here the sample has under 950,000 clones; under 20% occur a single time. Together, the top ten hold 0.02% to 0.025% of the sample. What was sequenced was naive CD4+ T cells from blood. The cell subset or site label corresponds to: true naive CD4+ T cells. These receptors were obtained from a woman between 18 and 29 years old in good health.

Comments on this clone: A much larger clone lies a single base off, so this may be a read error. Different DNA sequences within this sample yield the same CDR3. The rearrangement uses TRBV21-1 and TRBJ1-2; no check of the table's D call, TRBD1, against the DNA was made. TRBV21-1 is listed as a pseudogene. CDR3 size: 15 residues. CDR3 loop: CASSDRDRVDYGYTF. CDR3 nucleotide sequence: TGTGCCAGCAGCGACCGTGACAGGGTAGACTATGGCTACACCTTC.

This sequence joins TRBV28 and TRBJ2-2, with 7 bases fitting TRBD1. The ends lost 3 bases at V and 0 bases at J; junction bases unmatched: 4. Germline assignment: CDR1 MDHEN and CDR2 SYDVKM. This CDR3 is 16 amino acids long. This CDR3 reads CASSFAGQANTGELFF. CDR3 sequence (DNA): TGTGCCAGCAGTTTCGCCGGACAGGCGAACACCGGGGAGCTGTTTTTT.

The CDR3 DNA sequence: TGTGCCAGCTCACCAACGTACCAACAGGGCAAAAACATTCAGTACTTC. Translation gives CASSPTYQQGKNIQYF. V and J are TRBV18 and TRBJ2-4; possibly TRBD1 for D (6 bases). The germline V gene has CDR1 KGHSH and CDR2 LQKENI. This CDR3 has 16 residues. The V end lost 2 bases, the J end lost 3 bases, and 14 bases lay between the germline ends.

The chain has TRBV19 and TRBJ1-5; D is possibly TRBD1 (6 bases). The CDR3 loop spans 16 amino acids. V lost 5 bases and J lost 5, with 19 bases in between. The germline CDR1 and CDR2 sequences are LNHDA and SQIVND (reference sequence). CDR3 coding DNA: TGTGCCAGTAGTGTACAACAGGGTCGGGGGTATCAGCCCCAGCATTTT. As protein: CASSVQQGRGYQPQHF.

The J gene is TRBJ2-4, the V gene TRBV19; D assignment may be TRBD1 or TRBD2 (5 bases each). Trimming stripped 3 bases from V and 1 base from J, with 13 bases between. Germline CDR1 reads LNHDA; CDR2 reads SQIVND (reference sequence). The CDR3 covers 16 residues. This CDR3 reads CASSILPGTAKNIQYF. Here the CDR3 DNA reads TGTGCCAGTAGTATCCTTCCCGGGACCGCCAAAAACATTCAGTACTTC.

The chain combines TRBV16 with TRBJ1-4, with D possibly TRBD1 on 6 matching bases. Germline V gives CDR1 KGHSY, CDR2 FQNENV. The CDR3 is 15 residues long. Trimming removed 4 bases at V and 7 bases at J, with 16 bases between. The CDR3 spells CASSPARGFGEKLFF. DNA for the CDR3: TGTGCCAGCAGCCCAGCCAGGGGCTTTGGTGAAAAACTGTTTTTT.

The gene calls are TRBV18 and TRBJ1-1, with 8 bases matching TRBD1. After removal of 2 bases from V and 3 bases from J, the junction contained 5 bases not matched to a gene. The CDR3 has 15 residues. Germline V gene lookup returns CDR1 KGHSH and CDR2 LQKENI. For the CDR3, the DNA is TGTGCCAGCTCACCAGACAGGGGCCTAGACACTGAAGCTTTCTTT. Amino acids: CASSPDRGLDTEAFF.

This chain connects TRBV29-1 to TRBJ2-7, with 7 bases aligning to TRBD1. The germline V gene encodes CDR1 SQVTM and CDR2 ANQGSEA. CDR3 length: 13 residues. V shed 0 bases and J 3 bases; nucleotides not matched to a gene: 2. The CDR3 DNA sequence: TGCAGCGTTGAAGACAGGGGGATCTACGAGCAGTACTTC. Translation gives CSVEDRGIYEQYF.

CDR3 DNA: TGTGCCAGCAGTACCGGGACACCCTATGGCTACACCTTC. Encoded protein: CASSTGTPYGYTF. The chain combines TRBV28 with TRBJ1-2; D possibly corresponds to TRBD1 (6 bases). V was clipped by 5 bases and J by 4 bases, with 11 bases between them. The CDR3 is made up of 13 amino acids. The V gene's germline CDR1 is MDHEN and CDR2 SYDVKM.

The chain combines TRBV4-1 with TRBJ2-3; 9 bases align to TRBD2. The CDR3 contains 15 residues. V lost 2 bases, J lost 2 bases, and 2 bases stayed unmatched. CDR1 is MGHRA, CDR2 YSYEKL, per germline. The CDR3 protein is CASSQWGLATDTQYF. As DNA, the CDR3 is TGCGCCAGCAGCCAATGGGGACTAGCCACAGATACGCAGTATTTT.

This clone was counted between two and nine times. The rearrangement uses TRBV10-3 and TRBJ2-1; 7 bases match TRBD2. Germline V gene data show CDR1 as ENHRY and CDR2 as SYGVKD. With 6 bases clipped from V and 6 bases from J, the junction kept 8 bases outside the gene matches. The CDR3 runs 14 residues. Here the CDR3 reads CAISYRDYGNEQFF. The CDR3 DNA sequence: TGTGCCATCAGCTACCGGGACTATGGCAATGAGCAGTTCTTC.

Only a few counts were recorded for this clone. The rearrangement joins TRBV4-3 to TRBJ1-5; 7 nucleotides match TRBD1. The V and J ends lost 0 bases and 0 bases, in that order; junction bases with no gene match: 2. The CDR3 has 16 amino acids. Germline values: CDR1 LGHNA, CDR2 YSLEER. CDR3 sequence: CASSQDRGNSNQPQHF. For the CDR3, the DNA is TGCGCCAGCAGCCAAGACAGGGGGAATAGCAATCAGCCCCAGCATTTT.

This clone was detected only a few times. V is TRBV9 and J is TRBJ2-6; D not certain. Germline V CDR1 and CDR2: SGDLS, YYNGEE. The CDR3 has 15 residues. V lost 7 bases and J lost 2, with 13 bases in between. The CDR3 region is CASSTGQTGANVLTF. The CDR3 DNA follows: TGTGCCAGCTCAACCGGCCAAACTGGGGCCAACGTCCTGACTTTC.

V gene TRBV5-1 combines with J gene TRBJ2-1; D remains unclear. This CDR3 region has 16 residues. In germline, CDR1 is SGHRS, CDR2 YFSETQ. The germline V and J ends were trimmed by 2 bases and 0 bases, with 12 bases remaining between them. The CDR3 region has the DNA TGCGCCAGCAGCTTTATAGCCGGCAGCTCCTACAATGAGCAGTTCTTC. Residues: CASSFIAGSSYNEQFF. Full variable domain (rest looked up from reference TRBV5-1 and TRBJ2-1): KAGVTQTPRYLIKTRGQQVTLSCSPISGHRSVSWYQQTPGQGLQFLFEYFSETQRNKGNFPGRFSGRQFSNSRSEMNVSTLELGDSALYLCASSFIAGSSYNEQFFGPGTRLTVL.

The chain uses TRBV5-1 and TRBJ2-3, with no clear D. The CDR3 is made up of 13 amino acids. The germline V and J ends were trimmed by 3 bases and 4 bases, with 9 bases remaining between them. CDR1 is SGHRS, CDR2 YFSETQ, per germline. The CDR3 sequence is CASSWRKADTQYF. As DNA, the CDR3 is TGCGCCAGCAGCTGGCGGAAAGCAGATACGCAGTATTTT.

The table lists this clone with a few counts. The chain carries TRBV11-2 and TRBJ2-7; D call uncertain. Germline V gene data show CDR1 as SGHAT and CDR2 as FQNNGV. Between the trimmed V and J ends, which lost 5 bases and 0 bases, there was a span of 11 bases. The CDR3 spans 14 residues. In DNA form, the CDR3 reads TGTGCCAGCAGCGGCCAACAAGGCTCCTACGAGCAGTACTTC. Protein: CASSGQQGSYEQYF.

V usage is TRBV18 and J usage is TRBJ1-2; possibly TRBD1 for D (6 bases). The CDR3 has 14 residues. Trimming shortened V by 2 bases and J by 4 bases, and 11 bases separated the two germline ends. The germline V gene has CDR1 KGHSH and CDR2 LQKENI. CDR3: CASSPNRAGYGYTF. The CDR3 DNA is TGTGCCAGCTCACCAAACAGGGCTGGCTATGGCTACACCTTC.

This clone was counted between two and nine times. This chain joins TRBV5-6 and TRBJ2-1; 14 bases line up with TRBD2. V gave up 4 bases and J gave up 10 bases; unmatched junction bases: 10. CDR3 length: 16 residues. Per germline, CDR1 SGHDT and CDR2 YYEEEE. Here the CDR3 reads CASSNPGLAGAKEQFF. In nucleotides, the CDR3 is TGTGCCAGCAGCAACCCGGGACTAGCGGGAGCAAAGGAGCAGTTCTTC.

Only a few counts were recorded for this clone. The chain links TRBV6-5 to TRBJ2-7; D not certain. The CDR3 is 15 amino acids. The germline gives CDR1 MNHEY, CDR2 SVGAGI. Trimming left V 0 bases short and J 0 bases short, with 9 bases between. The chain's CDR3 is CASSYSVPHSYEQYF. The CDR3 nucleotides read TGTGCCAGCAGTTACTCGGTCCCCCACTCCTACGAGCAGTACTTC.

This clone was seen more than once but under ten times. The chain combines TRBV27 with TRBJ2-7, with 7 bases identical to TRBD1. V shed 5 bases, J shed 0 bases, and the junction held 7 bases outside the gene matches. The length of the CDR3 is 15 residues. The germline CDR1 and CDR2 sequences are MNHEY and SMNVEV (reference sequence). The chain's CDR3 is CASSRRGTVSYEQYF. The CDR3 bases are TGTGCCAGCAGTAGGCGTGGGACAGTCTCCTACGAGCAGTACTTC.